Each of the 12 T cell receptor beta chains below was sequenced from the same sample in a study of blood T cell repertoires in COVID-19. Profiled with immunoSEQ multiplex PCR; TCRdb holds only in-frame clones, not every one. The sample contains some 100,000 clones, around 81% of which appear only once. Material for sequencing was peripheral blood. These receptors originate from a man in his forties or fifties with active or convalescent COVID-19.

The chain combines TRBV24-1 with TRBJ1-5; weak D call: TRBD1 (5 bases). V lost 6 bases, J lost 4 bases, and 12 bases lay in between. The CDR3 covers 14 residues. Per germline, CDR1 KGHDR and CDR2 SFDVKD. The CDR3 sequence: CATSFEGVNQPQHF. The CDR3 DNA follows: TGTGCCACCAGTTTTGAAGGGGTTAATCAGCCCCAGCATTTT.

J is TRBJ2-3 and V is TRBV7-3, with 11 bases lining up with TRBD1. Germline V CDR1 and CDR2: SGHTA, FQGTGA. The CDR3 length is 16 residues. The V gene end was trimmed by 5 bases and the J gene end by 0 bases; junction bases not matched to a gene: 4. CDR3 protein: CASSRTGGSSTDTQYF. Here the CDR3 DNA reads TGTGCCAGCAGCAGGACAGGGGGCTCAAGCACAGATACGCAGTATTTT.

The V gene is TRBV7-2, the J gene TRBJ1-4; D is possibly TRBD1 (5 bases). Trimming took off 8 bases at V and 3 bases at J, with 10 bases between the two ends. CDR3 length: 13 residues. Germline CDR1 and CDR2: SGHTA and FQGNSA. In DNA form, the CDR3 reads TGTGCCAGCCGGAGGGGTCCTAATGAAAAACTGTTTTTT. Protein sequence: CASRRGPNEKLFF.

The CDR3 DNA follows: TGTGCCAGCACCGCCCCGGACAGGGGGCGAGGTCAGCCCCAGCATTTT. It encodes CASTAPDRGRGQPQHF. The chain recombines TRBV28 with TRBJ1-5; TRBD1 matches at 11 bases. From germline, CDR1 is MDHEN and CDR2 SYDVKM. The CDR3 covers 16 residues. V lost 7 bases, J lost 6 bases, and 11 bases stayed unmatched.

This chain joins TRBV19 and TRBJ1-5; possibly TRBD1 for D (5 bases). Germline CDR1 and CDR2: LNHDA and SQIVND (reference sequence). The CDR3 length is 12 residues. Between the trimmed V and J ends, which lost 7 bases and 4 bases, there was a span of 8 bases. Here the CDR3 DNA reads TGTGCCAGTACAGGGCCAAATCAGCCCCAGCATTTT. Protein: CASTGPNQPQHF.

This clone has just a few counts. The rearrangement links TRBV4-1 to TRBJ1-5; weak D call: TRBD1 (6 bases). The CDR3 totals 15 residues. CDR1 and CDR2 (germline): MGHRA, YSYEKL. V was shortened by 4 bases and J by 6 bases, with 16 bases between the two germline ends. The CDR3 DNA follows: TGCGCCAGCAGCCGGAACACAGGGTACGGTCAGCCCCAGCATTTT. As protein: CASSRNTGYGQPQHF.

The chain is built from TRBV21-1 and TRBJ2-7; the D call in the table, TRBD2, was not verified against the DNA. TRBV21-1 is a pseudogene segment. This CDR3 contains 16 residues. CDR3 sequence: CASSKAATSETYEQYF. CDR3 sequence (DNA): TGTGCCAGCAGCAAAGCGGCGACTAGCGAAACCTACGAGCAGTACTTC.

V usage is TRBV6-6 and J usage is TRBJ2-3; 11 positions agree with TRBD2. V shed 5 bases, J shed 0 bases, and the junction held 1 base outside the gene matches. CDR3 length: 15 amino acids. Germline V gene data show CDR1 as MNHNY and CDR2 as SVGAGI (reference sequence). DNA for the CDR3: TGTGCCAGCAGTACTAGCGGGAGAAGCACAGATACGCAGTATTTT. It translates to CASSTSGRSTDTQYF.

The chain carries TRBV6-6 and TRBJ2-5; TRBD2 aligns across 13 bases. Germline lookup yields CDR1 MNHNY and CDR2 SVGAGI (reference sequence). This CDR3 spans 15 amino acids. With 4 bases clipped from V and 1 base from J, the junction kept 0 bases outside the gene matches. The CDR3 here is CASSWTSGSQETQYF. In DNA form, the CDR3 reads TGTGCCAGCAGTTGGACTAGCGGGAGCCAAGAGACCCAGTACTTC.

The J gene is TRBJ1-1, the V gene TRBV19; TRBD1 matches at 7 bases. Trimming at V came to 5 bases and at J to 1 base, leaving 4 bases not matched to a gene. The length of the CDR3 is 14 residues. Germline assignment: CDR1 LNHDA and CDR2 SQIVND (reference sequence). The CDR3, as DNA: TGTGCCAGTAGTCTCCAGGGGGGGAACACTGAAGCTTTCTTT. Amino acid sequence: CASSLQGGNTEAFF.

This chain uses TRBV9 with TRBJ1-1; 7 bases fit TRBD1. In germline, CDR1 is SGDLS, CDR2 YYNGEE. There are 14 residues in the CDR3. V dropped 2 bases and J dropped 1; count of bases not matched to a gene: 2. The CDR3 nucleotides are TGTGCCAGCAGCGTTGAGGGGGCGAACACTGAAGCTTTCTTT. This encodes CASSVEGANTEAFF.

This clone turned up a few times. This chain connects TRBV19 to TRBJ2-6; 10 bases align to TRBD1. The CDR3 has 17 residues. Germline-derived CDR1 and CDR2 are LNHDA and SQIVND (reference sequence). With V trimmed by 3 bases and J by 3 bases, 5 bases remained unmatched. The CDR3 is CASSIRQGAVGANVLTF. DNA for the CDR3: TGTGCCAGTAGTATCAGACAGGGGGCGGTTGGGGCCAACGTCCTGACTTTC.